Following are 18 T cell receptor beta chains from one sample sequenced in a study of T cells after yellow fever vaccination. TCRdb re-analysed the 5' RACE reads in MiXCR, keeping a single row per CDR3 protein. Here the sample spans approximately 340,000 distinct CDR3 sequences, approximately 9% being singletons. Sequencing used PBMCs, obtained on the day of the first yellow fever vaccination. Receptors originate from a man aged 18 to 29 who received the YFV17D yellow fever vaccine.

The V and J genes are TRBV2 and TRBJ2-1, with TRBD2 matching over 11 bases. CDR1 and CDR2 from the germline V gene are SNHLY and FYNNEI. The CDR3 contains 16 residues. The J segment lost 4 bases and the V segment lost 6 bases, leaving 8 bases of the junction unmatched. Here the CDR3 DNA reads TGTGCCAGCAGGGGCTTAGCGGGGGGGCCGTACAATGAGCAGTTCTTC. Its protein product is CASRGLAGGPYNEQFF.

CDR3 coding DNA: TGTGCCAGCAGTTCACCGGGACTCGTCACAGATACGCAGTATTTT. Translated, it gives CASSSPGLVTDTQYF. The gene calls are TRBV28 and TRBJ2-3; maybe TRBD2 (6 bases). Trimming took 4 bases from V and 2 from J, leaving 13 bases between them. The CDR3 sequence is 15 residues long. Per germline, CDR1 MDHEN and CDR2 SYDVKM. Full variable domain (remainder filled in from reference TRBV28 and TRBJ2-3): DVKVTQSSRYLVKRTGEKVFLECVQDMDHENMFWYRQDPGLGLRLIYFSYDVKMKEKGDIPEGYSVSREKKERFSLILESASTNQTSMYLCASSSPGLVTDTQYFGPGTRLTVL.

This clonotype has only a few counts. This chain uses TRBV5-1 with TRBJ1-2; 10 nucleotides line up with TRBD1. The J segment lost 10 bases and the V segment lost 4 bases, leaving 10 bases of the junction unmatched. This CDR3 contains 14 residues. Germline lookup yields CDR1 SGHRS and CDR2 YFSETQ. The CDR3 loop is CASSATTGGFYYTF. The CDR3, as DNA: TGCGCCAGCAGCGCAACGACAGGGGGCTTTTACTACACCTTC.

This clonotype was seen more than once but under ten times. The chain links TRBV7-2 to TRBJ1-6; no firm D call. The CDR3 consists of 17 residues. V gave up 5 bases and J gave up 7 bases, with 21 bases separating them. From germline, CDR1 is SGHTA and CDR2 FQGNSA. CDR3 amino acids: CASSLKLGLGVNSPLHF. The CDR3 DNA sequence: TGTGCCAGCAGCCTCAAACTGGGTCTTGGCGTAAATTCACCCCTCCACTTT.

This clonotype came up many times. The CDR3 bases are TGTGCCAGCAGCTTCTTAGGCATTCGTAGCCCATATAGCAATCAGCCCCAGCATTTT. This encodes CASSFLGIRSPYSNQPQHF. The chain combines TRBV11-2 with TRBJ1-5; D is ambiguous. CDR1 is SGHAT, CDR2 FQNNGV, per germline. CDR3 length: 19 amino acids. V was clipped by 3 bases and J by 0 bases, with 21 bases between them. Complete variable domain (other parts from reference TRBV11-2 and TRBJ1-5): EAGVAQSPRYKIIEKRQSVAFWCNPISGHATLYWYQQILGQGPKLLIQFQNNGVVDDSQLPKDRFSAERLKGVDSTLKIQPAKLEDSAVYLCASSFLGIRSPYSNQPQHFGDGTRLSIL.

This clonotype has ten or more counts. This rearrangement joins TRBV15 to TRBJ2-1; no reliable D call. V lost 0 bases, J lost 9 bases, and 12 bases lay in between. CDR1 is LNHNV, CDR2 YYDKDF, per germline (reference sequence). The CDR3 is made up of 14 amino acids. As DNA, the CDR3 is TGTGCCACCAGCAGAGATACGAGTAGAAGTGAGCAGTTCTTC. Residues: CATSRDTSRSEQFF.

The sample holds many counts of this clonotype. V gene TRBV5-1 combines with J gene TRBJ1-2; 8 positions match TRBD1. Germline V lookup: CDR1 SGHRS, CDR2 YFSETQ. The CDR3 consists of 16 residues. The V and J ends lost 4 bases and 4 bases, in that order; junction bases with no gene match: 12. The CDR3 nucleotides are TGCGCCAGCAGCCCGGACGGCACAGGGGGTCGCTATGGCTACACCTTC. This encodes CASSPDGTGGRYGYTF. Supplemented by reference TRBV5-1 and TRBJ1-2, the full variable domain reads KAGVTQTPRYLIKTRGQQVTLSCSPISGHRSVSWYQQTPGQGLQFLFEYFSETQRNKGNFPGRFSGRQFSNSRSEMNVSTLELGDSALYLCASSPDGTGGRYGYTFGSGTRLTVV.

This clonotype was found a few times. This chain links TRBV6-1 with TRBJ2-5; no clear D gene. Germline V lookup: CDR1 MNHNS, CDR2 SASEGT. This CDR3 contains 13 residues. Trimming took 4 bases from V and 5 from J, leaving 11 bases between them. The CDR3 bases are TGTGCCAGCAGTGCTCTCCTACGCGAGACCCAGTACTTC. Protein product: CASSALLRETQYF.

CDR3 bases: TGTGCCAGCAGTTCTTGGCCGCCGCGGAGGCACAATGAGCAGTTCTTC. Its translation: CASSSWPPRRHNEQFF. The chain is built from TRBV6-5 and TRBJ2-1; D might be TRBD2 (5 bases). Germline values: CDR1 MNHEY, CDR2 SVGAGI. The CDR3 totals 16 residues. Trimming took off 4 bases at V and 5 bases at J, with 18 bases between the two ends.

This clonotype appeared a few times. This chain links TRBV5-6 with TRBJ1-1; a possible D gene is TRBD1 (6 bases). The V gene lost 4 bases and the J gene lost 4 bases, with 14 bases spanning the gap. The germline V gene encodes CDR1 SGHDT and CDR2 YYEEEE. The CDR3 is 14 amino acids. Here the CDR3 reads CASSTYRVGTEAFF. Here the CDR3 DNA reads TGTGCCAGCAGCACCTACAGGGTGGGCACTGAAGCTTTCTTT.

CDR3 sequence: CASSLEGVPNQPQHF. The CDR3 DNA is TGTGCCAGCAGCTTGGAGGGGGTACCCAATCAGCCCCAGCATTTT. The chain combines TRBV5-5 with TRBJ1-5; TRBD1 is a possible D gene (6 bases). Between the trimmed V and J ends, which lost 0 bases and 3 bases, there was a span of 10 bases. Germline assignment: CDR1 SGHKS and CDR2 YYEKEE (reference sequence). The CDR3 is 15 residues long.

The table lists this clonotype with many counts. The CDR3 nucleotides are TGTGCCAGCAGCCACGACGTGCCAGGGGCAAGGGCCGGGAAACTGTTTTTT. Residues: CASSHDVPGARAGKLFF. The chain is built from TRBV4-2 and TRBJ1-4; D perhaps matches TRBD1 (6 bases). This CDR3 is built from 17 residues. CDR1 and CDR2 from the germline V gene are LGHNA and YNFKEQ. Trimming cost V 3 bases and J 11 bases, with 25 bases left between them.

The gene calls are TRBV20-1 and TRBJ2-7; D remains ambiguous. The germline V gene has CDR1 DFQATT and CDR2 SNEGSKA (reference sequence). The V end lost 4 bases, the J end lost 1 base, and 14 bases lay between the germline ends. The CDR3 is made up of 14 amino acids. In DNA form, the CDR3 reads TGCAGTGCTATAGACCCCGGTCCTTCCTACGAGCAGTACTTC. As protein: CSAIDPGPSYEQYF.

This clonotype was seen at least ten times. This chain joins TRBV5-1 and TRBJ2-7, with TRBD1 matching 8 bases. The CDR3 extends over 15 amino acids. CDR1 is SGHRS, CDR2 YFSETQ, per germline. V lost 4 bases to trimming and J lost 1 base; unmatched junction nucleotides: 7. The CDR3 DNA reads TGCGCCAGCAGCGCATGGGACAGGCCTTCCTACGAGCAGTACGTC. Translation gives CASSAWDRPSYEQYV.

In this sample, this clonotype turned up a few times. The junction does not match germline at one end; this may be a read error. The chain combines TRBV5-1 with TRBJ2-5, with D tentatively TRBD2 (6 bases). This CDR3 spans 13 amino acids. CDR1 and CDR2 (germline): SGHRS, YFSETQ. CDR3 DNA: TGCGCCAGCAGGTTGGGTAGCGGTGAGACCCAGTACTTC. This encodes CASRLGSGETQYF.

V usage is TRBV19 and J usage is TRBJ2-1; D possibly corresponds to TRBD1 (5 bases). V lost 6 bases and J lost 4, with 10 bases in between. Germline CDR1 and CDR2: LNHDA and SQIVND (reference sequence). The CDR3 length is 13 residues. The CDR3 protein is CASRGADYNEQFF. CDR3 nucleotides: TGTGCCAGTAGAGGGGCAGATTACAATGAGCAGTTCTTC. The full variable domain, its missing parts supplied by reference TRBV19 and TRBJ2-1, is DGGITQSPKYLFRKEGQNVTLSCEQNLNHDAMYWYRQDPGQGLRLIYYSQIVNDFQKGDIAEGYSVSREKKESFPLTVTSAQKNPTAFYLCASRGADYNEQFFGPGTRLTVL.

The chain recombines TRBV10-3 with TRBJ2-7; possibly TRBD1 for D (6 bases). Germline CDR1 ENHRY, CDR2 SYGVKD. CDR3 length: 14 residues. V gave up 6 bases and J gave up 0 bases, with 12 bases separating them. CDR3 bases: TGTGCCATCAGCGGACAGCCCAACTCCTACGAGCAGTACGTC. It is translated as CAISGQPNSYEQYV.

This clonotype has just a few counts. CDR3 residues: CASSLELAGGGETQYF. The CDR3 DNA follows: TGCGCCAGCAGCTTGGAGCTAGCGGGGGGGGGAGAGACCCAGTACTTC. The chain employs TRBV5-1 and TRBJ2-5; 12 bases line up with TRBD2. The CDR3 totals 16 residues. With 0 bases clipped from V and 4 bases from J, the junction kept 4 bases outside the gene matches. Per germline, CDR1 SGHRS and CDR2 YFSETQ.